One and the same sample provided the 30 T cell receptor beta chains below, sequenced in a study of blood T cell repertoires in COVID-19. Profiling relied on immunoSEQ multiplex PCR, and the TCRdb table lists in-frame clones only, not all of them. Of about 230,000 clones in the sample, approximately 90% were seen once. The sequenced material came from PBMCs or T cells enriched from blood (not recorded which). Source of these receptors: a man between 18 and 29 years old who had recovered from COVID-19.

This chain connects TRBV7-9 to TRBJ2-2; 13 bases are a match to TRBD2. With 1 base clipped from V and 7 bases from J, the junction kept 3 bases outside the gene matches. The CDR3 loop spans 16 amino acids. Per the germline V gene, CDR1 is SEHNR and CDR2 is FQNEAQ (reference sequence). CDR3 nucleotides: TGTGCCAGCAGCTTAGGACTAGCGGGGGGCCACGGGGAGCTGTTTTTT. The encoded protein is CASSLGLAGGHGELFF.

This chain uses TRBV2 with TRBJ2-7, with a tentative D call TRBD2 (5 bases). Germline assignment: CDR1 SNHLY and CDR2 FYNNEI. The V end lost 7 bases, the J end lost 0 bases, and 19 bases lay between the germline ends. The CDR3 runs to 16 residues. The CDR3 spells CASKVRGPKTSYEQYF. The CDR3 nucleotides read TGTGCCAGCAAGGTAAGAGGGCCTAAGACCTCCTACGAGCAGTACTTC. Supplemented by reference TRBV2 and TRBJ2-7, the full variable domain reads EPEVTQTPSHQVTQMGQEVILRCVPISNHLYFYWYRQILGQKVEFLVSFYNNEISEKSEIFDDQFSVERPDGSNFTLKIRSTKLEDSAMYFCASKVRGPKTSYEQYFGPGTRLTVT.

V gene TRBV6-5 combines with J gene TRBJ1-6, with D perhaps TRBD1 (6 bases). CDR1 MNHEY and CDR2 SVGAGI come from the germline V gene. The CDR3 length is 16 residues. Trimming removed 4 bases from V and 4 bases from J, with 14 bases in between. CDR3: CASSSGQGNYNSPLHF. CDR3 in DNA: TGTGCCAGCAGTTCTGGGCAGGGGAATTATAATTCACCCCTCCACTTT.

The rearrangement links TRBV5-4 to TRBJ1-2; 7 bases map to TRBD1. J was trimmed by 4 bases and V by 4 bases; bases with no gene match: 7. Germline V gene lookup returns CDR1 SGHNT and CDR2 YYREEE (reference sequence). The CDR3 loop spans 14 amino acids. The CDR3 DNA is TGTGCCAGCAGCCTACCCACAGGGGCCTATGGCTACACCTTC. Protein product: CASSLPTGAYGYTF.

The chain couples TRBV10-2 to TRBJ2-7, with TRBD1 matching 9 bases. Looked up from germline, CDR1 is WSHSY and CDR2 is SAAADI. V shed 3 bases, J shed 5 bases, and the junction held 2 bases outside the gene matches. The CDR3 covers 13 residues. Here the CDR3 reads CASSEQGAHEQYF. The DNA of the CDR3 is TGCGCCAGCAGTGAACAGGGGGCCCACGAGCAGTACTTC.

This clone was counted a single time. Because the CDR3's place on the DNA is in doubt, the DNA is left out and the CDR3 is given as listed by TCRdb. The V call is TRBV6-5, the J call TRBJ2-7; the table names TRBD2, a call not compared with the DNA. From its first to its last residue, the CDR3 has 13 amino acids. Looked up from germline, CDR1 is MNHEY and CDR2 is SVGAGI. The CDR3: CASSILDLYEQYF.

The DNA of the CDR3 is TGTGCCAGCAGCTTAAGGTCCCAGCGGGGGTACCAAGAGACCCAGTACTTC. Protein product: CASSLRSQRGYQETQYF. The chain uses TRBV13 and TRBJ2-5; 8 bases line up with TRBD2. Germline CDR1 is PRHDT and CDR2 is FYEKMQ (reference sequence). CDR3 size: 17 residues. The J segment lost 0 bases and the V segment lost 2 bases, leaving 8 bases of the junction unmatched.

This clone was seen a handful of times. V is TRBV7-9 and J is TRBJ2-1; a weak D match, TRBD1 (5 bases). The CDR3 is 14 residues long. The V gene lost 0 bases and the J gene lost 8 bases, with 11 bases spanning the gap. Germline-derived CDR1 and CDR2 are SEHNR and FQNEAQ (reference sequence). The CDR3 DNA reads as TGTGCCAGCAGCTTAGCGGGGCCGCTCTATGAGCAGTTCTTC. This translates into CASSLAGPLYEQFF. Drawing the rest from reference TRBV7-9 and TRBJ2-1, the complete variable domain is DTGVSQNPRHKITKRGQNVTFRCDPISEHNRLYWYRQTLGQGPEFLTYFQNEAQLEKSRLLSDRFSAERPKGSFSTLEIQRTEQGDSAMYLCASSLAGPLYEQFFGPGTRLTVL.

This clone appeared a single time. The CDR3 DNA follows: TGTGCCAGCAGTACGACCTCGAACAGGATTTATGGCTACACCTTC. This codes for CASSTTSNRIYGYTF. The genes are TRBV27 and TRBJ1-2; D possibly corresponds to TRBD1 (5 bases). The CDR3 spans 15 residues. The germline CDR1 and CDR2 sequences are MNHEY and SMNVEV (reference sequence). The V end lost 5 bases, the J end lost 5 bases, and 18 bases lay between the germline ends.

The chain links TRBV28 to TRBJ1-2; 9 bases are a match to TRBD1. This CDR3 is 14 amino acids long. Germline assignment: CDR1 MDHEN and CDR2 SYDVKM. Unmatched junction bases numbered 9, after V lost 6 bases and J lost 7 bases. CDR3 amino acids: CASRLQGAVGGYTF. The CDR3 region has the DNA TGTGCCAGCAGGCTACAGGGGGCTGTGGGTGGCTACACCTTC.

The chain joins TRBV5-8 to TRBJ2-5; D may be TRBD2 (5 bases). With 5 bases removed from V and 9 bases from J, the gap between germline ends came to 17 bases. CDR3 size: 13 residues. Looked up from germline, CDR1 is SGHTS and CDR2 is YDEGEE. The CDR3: CASREDFPVSQYF. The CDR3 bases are TGTGCCAGCAGGGAGGACTTCCCCGTTTCCCAGTACTTC. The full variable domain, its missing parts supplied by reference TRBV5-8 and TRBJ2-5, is EAGVTQSPTHLIKTRGQQATLRCSPISGHTSVYWYQQALGLGLQFLLWYDEGEERNRGNFPPRFSGRQFPNYSSELNVNALELEDSALYLCASREDFPVSQYFGPGTRLLVL.

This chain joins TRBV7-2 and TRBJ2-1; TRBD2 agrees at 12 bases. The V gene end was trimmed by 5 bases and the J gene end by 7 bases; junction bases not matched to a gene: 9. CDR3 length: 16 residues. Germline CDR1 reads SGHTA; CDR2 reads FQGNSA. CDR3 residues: CASSPFGLAGGNEQFF. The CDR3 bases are TGTGCCAGCAGCCCATTTGGGCTAGCGGGGGGGAATGAGCAGTTCTTC.

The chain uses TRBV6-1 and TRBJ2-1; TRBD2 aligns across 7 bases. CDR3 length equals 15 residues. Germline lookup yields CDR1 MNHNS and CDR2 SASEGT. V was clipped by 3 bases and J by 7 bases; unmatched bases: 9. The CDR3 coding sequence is TGTGCCAGCAGTGATTCGTTGGGTAGCGGGAATGAGCAGTTCTTC. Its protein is CASSDSLGSGNEQFF.

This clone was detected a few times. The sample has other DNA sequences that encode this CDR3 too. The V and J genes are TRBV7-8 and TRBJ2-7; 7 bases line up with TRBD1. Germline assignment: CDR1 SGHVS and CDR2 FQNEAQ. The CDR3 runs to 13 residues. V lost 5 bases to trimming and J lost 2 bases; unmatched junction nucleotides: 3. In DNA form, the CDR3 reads TGTGCCAGCAGCCGACAGGGTACCTACGAGCAGTACTTC. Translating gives CASSRQGTYEQYF. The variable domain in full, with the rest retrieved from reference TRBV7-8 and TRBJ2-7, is GAGVSQSPRYKVAKRGQDVALRCDPISGHVSLFWYQQALGQGPEFLTYFQNEAQLDKSGLPSDRFFAERPEGSVSTLKIQRTQQEDSAVYLCASSRQGTYEQYFGPGTRLTVT.

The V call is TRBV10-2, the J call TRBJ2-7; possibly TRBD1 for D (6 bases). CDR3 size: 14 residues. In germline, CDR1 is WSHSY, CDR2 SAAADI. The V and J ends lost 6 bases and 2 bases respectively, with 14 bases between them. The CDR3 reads CASRDRGAAYEQYF. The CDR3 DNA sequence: TGCGCCAGCAGGGACAGAGGGGCGGCCTACGAGCAGTACTTC.

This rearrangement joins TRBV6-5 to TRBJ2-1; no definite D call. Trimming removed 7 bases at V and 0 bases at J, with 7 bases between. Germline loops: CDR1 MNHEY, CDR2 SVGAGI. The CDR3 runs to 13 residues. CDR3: CASILSSYNEQFF. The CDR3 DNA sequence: TGTGCCAGCATCCTTAGCTCCTACAATGAGCAGTTCTTC.

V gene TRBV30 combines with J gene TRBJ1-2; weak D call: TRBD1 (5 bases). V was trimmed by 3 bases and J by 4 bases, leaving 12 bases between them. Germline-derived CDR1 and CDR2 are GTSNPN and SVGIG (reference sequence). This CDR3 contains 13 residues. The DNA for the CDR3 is TGTGCCTGGAGCCGGGACTGGAGCTATGGCTACACCTTC. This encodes CAWSRDWSYGYTF.

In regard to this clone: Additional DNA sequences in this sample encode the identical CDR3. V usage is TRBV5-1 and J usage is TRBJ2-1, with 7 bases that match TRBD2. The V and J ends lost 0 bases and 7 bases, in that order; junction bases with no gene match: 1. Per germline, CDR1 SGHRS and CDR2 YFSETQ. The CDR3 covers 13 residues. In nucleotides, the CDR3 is TGCGCCAGCAGCTTGGACGGGGGGAATGAGCAGTTCTTC. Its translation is CASSLDGGNEQFF.

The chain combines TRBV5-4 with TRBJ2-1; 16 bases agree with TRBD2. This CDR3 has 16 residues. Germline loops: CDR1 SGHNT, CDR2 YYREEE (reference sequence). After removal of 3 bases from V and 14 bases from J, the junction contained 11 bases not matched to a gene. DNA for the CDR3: TGTGCCAGCAGCTCAGAATTAGGGACTAGCGGGAGGGCCGAGTTCTTC. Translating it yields CASSSELGTSGRAEFF.

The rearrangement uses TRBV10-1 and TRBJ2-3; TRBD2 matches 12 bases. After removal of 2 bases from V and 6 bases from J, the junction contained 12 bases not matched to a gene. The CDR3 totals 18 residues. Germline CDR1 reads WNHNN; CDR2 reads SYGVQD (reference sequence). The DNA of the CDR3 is TGCGCCAGCAGTGAGATGGAGCTAGCGGGAGGGCCGGGGGATACGCAGTATTTT. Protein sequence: CASSEMELAGGPGDTQYF.

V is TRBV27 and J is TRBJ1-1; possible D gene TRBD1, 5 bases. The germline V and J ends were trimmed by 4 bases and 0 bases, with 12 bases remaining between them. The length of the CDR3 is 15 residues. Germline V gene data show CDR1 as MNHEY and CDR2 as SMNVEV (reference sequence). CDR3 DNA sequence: TGTGCCAGCAGTTCACTTGACAGCGTGAACACTGAAGCTTTCTTT. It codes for CASSSLDSVNTEAFF.

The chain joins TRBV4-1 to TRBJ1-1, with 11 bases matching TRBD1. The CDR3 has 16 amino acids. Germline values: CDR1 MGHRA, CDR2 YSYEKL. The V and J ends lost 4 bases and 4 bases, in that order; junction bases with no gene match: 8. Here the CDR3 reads CASSPMIGTGGTEAFF. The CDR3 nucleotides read TGCGCCAGCAGCCCAATGATTGGGACAGGGGGCACTGAAGCTTTCTTT.

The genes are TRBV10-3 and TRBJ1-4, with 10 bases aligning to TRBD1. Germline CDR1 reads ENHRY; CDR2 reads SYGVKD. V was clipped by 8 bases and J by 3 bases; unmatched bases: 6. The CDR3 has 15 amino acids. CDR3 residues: CAIGGQGTPNEKLFF. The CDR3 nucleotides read TGTGCCATCGGGGGACAGGGGACTCCTAATGAAAAACTGTTTTTT.

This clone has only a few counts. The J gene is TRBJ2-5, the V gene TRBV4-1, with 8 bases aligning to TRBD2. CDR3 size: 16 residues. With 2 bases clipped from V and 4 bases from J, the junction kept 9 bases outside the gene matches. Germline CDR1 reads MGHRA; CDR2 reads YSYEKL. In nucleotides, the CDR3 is TGCGCCAGCAGCCAAATCTCGGCGGGAGGTGGAGAGACCCAGTACTTC. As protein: CASSQISAGGGETQYF.

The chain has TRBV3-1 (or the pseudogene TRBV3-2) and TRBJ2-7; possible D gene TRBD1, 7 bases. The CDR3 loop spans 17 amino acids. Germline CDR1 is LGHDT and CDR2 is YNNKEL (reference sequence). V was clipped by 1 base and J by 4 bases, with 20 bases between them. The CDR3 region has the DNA TGTGCCAGCAGCCAAGTTGTTGCGGGACAGACTATGTACGAGCAGTACTTC. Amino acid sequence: CASSQVVAGQTMYEQYF.

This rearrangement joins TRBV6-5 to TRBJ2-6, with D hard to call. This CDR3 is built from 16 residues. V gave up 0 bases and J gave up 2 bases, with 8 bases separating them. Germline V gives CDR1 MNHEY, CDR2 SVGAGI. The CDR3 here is CASSYSMRPGANVLTF. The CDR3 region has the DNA TGTGCCAGCAGTTACTCGATGCGGCCTGGGGCCAACGTCCTGACTTTC.

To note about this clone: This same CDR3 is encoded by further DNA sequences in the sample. The CDR3 DNA reads TGTGCCAGCAGCGTAGAACCCTCGGGCTCCTACAATGAGCAGTTCTTC. Translating it yields CASSVEPSGSYNEQFF. The rearrangement joins TRBV9 to TRBJ2-1, with D unresolved. From germline, CDR1 is SGDLS and CDR2 YYNGEE. The CDR3 extends over 16 amino acids. V lost 0 bases, J lost 0 bases, and 10 bases lay in between.

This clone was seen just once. The chain's CDR3 is CASSPNFGLTGGYTF. DNA for the CDR3: TGTGCCAGCAGCCCTAACTTCGGTCTCACGGGAGGCTACACCTTC. This chain links TRBV28 with TRBJ1-2; no reliable D call. Trimming removed 6 bases at V and 8 bases at J, with 22 bases between. CDR1 and CDR2 (germline): MDHEN, SYDVKM. This CDR3 region has 15 residues.

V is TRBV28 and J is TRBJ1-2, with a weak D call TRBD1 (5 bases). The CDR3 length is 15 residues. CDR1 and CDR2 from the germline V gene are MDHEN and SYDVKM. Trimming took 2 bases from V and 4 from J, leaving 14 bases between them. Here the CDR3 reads CASSLAQGRLYGYTF. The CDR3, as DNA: TGTGCCAGCAGTTTAGCCCAGGGAAGGCTCTATGGCTACACCTTC.

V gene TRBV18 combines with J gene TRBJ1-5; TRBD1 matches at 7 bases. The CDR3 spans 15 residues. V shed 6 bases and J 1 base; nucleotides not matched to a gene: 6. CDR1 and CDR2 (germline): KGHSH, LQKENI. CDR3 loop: CASSPGTVSNQPQHF. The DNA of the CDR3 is TGTGCCAGCTCGCCGGGGACAGTCAGCAATCAGCCCCAGCATTTT.